What follows are 20 T cell receptor beta chains derived from one specimen sequenced in a study of CD8+CD57+ T cells in acquired aplastic anemia. TCR beta VDJ and CDR3 profiles were obtained from a genomic DNA template. TCRdb reprocessed the reads with MiXCR, giving one entry per CDR3 protein. The sample lists 400,000 to 450,000 distinct CDR3 sequences, just under 70% seen once, with under 5% in the top ten. The sample consisted of sorted CD4+, CD8+, or CD8+CD57+ T cells (not recorded which) from PBMCs. The receptor set was obtained from a human donor in good health, serving as a control.

This clonotype was observed many times. CDR3: CASSQGRASQPQHF. For the CDR3, the DNA is TGTGCCAGCAGCCAGGGTAGGGCTAGTCAGCCCCAGCATTTT. This rearrangement joins TRBV3-1 to TRBJ1-5; D is ambiguous. CDR1 LGHDT and CDR2 YNNKEL come from the germline V gene (reference sequence). This CDR3 has 14 amino acids. The ends were cut back, 3 bases at V and 6 bases at J, with 12 bases in the middle.

This clonotype was counted ten times or more. The chain is built from TRBV20-1 and TRBJ1-1; no clear D. This CDR3 is 14 amino acids long. Trimming removed 1 base at V and 3 bases at J, with 12 bases between. Germline CDR1 and CDR2: DFQATT and SNEGSKA (reference sequence). The CDR3 nucleotides read TGCAGTGCTAGAGGGTGGGATTTTGACACTGAAGCTTTCTTT. Amino acid sequence: CSARGWDFDTEAFF.

This clonotype appeared once. At one of its ends the junction is not consistent with the germline gene, which may arise from a read error. The rearrangement joins TRBV7-2 to TRBJ1-2; D unresolved. The CDR3 is made up of 14 amino acids. CDR1 and CDR2 from the germline V gene are SGHTA and FQGNSA. CDR3: CASSSGAVEYCYSF. The DNA for the CDR3 is TGTGCCAGCAGCTCCGGAGCCGTAGAATATTGCTACTCCTTC.

This clonotype came up many times. The chain uses TRBV10-3 and TRBJ2-3; 7 bases fit TRBD2. This CDR3 spans 13 amino acids. V was pared by 8 bases and J by 4 bases, with 6 bases of the junction left unmatched. Per the germline V gene, CDR1 is ENHRY and CDR2 is SYGVKD. The DNA for the CDR3 is TGTGCCATCGGGAGGGGCCAGTCAGATACGCAGTATTTT. This sequence encodes CAIGRGQSDTQYF.

In this sample, this clonotype turned up a few times. A read error may account for a junction end that differs from germline. The genes are TRBV4-2 and TRBJ2-2, with 11 bases matching TRBD2. CDR1 is LGHNA and CDR2 is YNFKEQ in the germline V gene. The CDR3 loop spans 16 amino acids. CDR3: CASSKTSGANTEELFF. DNA for the CDR3: TGTGCCAGCAGCAAGACTAGCGGGGCGAACACCGAGGAGCTGTTTTTT.

The chain has TRBV7-2 and TRBJ1-3; D is uncertain. This CDR3 region has 16 residues. Trimming shortened V by 5 bases and J by 3 bases, and 17 bases separated the two germline ends. Germline loops: CDR1 SGHTA, CDR2 FQGNSA. CDR3 protein: CASSPSGRNHGNTIYF. The CDR3 DNA is TGTGCCAGCAGCCCCAGCGGACGGAACCATGGAAACACCATATATTTT.

To note about this clonotype: The junction departs from the called germline gene at one end, perhaps through a read error. The chain couples TRBV4-3 to TRBJ2-3; TRBD1 is a possible D gene (6 bases). Germline CDR1 LGHNA, CDR2 YSLEER. This CDR3 spans 13 amino acids. Here the CDR3 reads CASSQEVTGTQYF. The CDR3 region has the DNA TGCGCCAGCAGCCAAGAGGTGACAGGTACGCAGTATTTT.

The chain combines TRBV2 with TRBJ2-7; 7 bases line up with TRBD1. Trimming at V came to 4 bases and at J to 5 bases, leaving 14 bases not matched to a gene. The CDR3 runs to 16 residues. Germline values: CDR1 SNHLY, CDR2 FYNNEI. The CDR3 DNA sequence: TGTGCCAGCAGTGGGAGGAGCAGGGGGACCAAAGACGAGCAGTACTTC. Protein: CASSGRSRGTKDEQYF.

A word on this clonotype: The junction departs from the called germline gene at one end, perhaps through a read error. J is TRBJ2-5 and V is TRBV9; D tentatively fits TRBD1 or TRBD2 (5 bases each). In germline, CDR1 is SGDLS, CDR2 YYNGEE. The CDR3 is made up of 14 amino acids. The CDR3 DNA reads as TGTGCCAGCAGCTTAGACACGAGCCAAGGGACCAAGTACTTC. As protein: CASSLDTSQGTKYF.

Remarks on this clonotype: Here the CDR3 omits its conserved ending phenylalanine or tryptophan, so a read error is the likely source. The rearrangement links TRBV10-3 to TRBJ1-1; TRBD1 matches 10 bases. This CDR3 contains 14 residues. In germline, CDR1 is ENHRY, CDR2 SYGVKD. CDR3 sequence: CAIMGDRGNTGAFL. The CDR3 DNA reads as TGTGCCATCATGGGGGACAGGGGAAACACTGGAGCTTTCTTG.

The table lists this clonotype with many counts. The chain has TRBV19 and TRBJ2-5, with 10 bases lining up with TRBD2. From germline, CDR1 is LNHDA and CDR2 SQIVND (reference sequence). Germline trimming cut 10 bases from V and 4 bases from J; bases unmatched to any gene: 12. The CDR3 spans 15 residues. CDR3 in DNA: TGTGCCACCTCAGCGGGGGGGCTTCAAAGAGAGACCCAGTACTTC. This gives the protein CATSAGGLQRETQYF. Variable domain in full (rest from reference TRBV19 and TRBJ2-5): DGGITQSPKYLFRKEGQNVTLSCEQNLNHDAMYWYRQDPGQGLRLIYYSQIVNDFQKGDIAEGYSVSREKKESFPLTVTSAQKNPTAFYLCATSAGGLQRETQYFGPGTRLLVL.

The rearrangement uses TRBV4-2 and TRBJ2-5, with 9 bases lining up with TRBD1. V was clipped by 0 bases and J by 5 bases; unmatched bases: 13. The CDR3 loop spans 18 amino acids. Germline V lookup: CDR1 LGHNA, CDR2 YNFKEQ. The CDR3 bases are TGTGCCAGCAGCCAAGAATTGGGGGACAGGGACCTTGGGGAGACCCAGTACTTC. Translating gives CASSQELGDRDLGETQYF.

The genes are TRBV15 and TRBJ2-7; no clear D gene. Trimming shortened V by 3 bases and J by 0 bases, and 6 bases separated the two germline ends. Germline V CDR1 and CDR2: LNHNV, YYDKDF (reference sequence). The CDR3 spans 13 residues. The DNA of the CDR3 is TGTGCCACCAGCAGGTTAGGCTCCTACGAGCAGTACTTC. Its translation is CATSRLGSYEQYF.

This clonotype has only a few counts. The rearrangement joins TRBV19 to TRBJ2-1, with 8 positions matching TRBD2. CDR1 is LNHDA, CDR2 SQIVND, per germline (reference sequence). The CDR3 consists of 14 residues. Trimming at V came to 10 bases and at J to 4 bases, leaving 9 bases not matched to a gene. CDR3 sequence (DNA): TGTGCCACATTAGGGAGCGGGGGTTACAATGAGCAGTTCTTC. It is translated as CATLGSGGYNEQFF.

The J gene is TRBJ1-5, the V gene TRBV7-2, with D perhaps matching TRBD1 (5 bases). The CDR3 is 14 residues long. V was cut by 3 bases and J by 13 bases, with 19 bases left in between. Germline lookup yields CDR1 SGHTA and CDR2 FQGNSA. The DNA of the CDR3 is TGTGCCAGCAGCTTGGGGGGGATAGACCAGCATCAGCATTTT. Translated: CASSLGGIDQHQHF. The full variable domain, its missing parts supplied by reference TRBV7-2 and TRBJ1-5, is GAGVSQSPSNKVTEKGKDVELRCDPISGHTALYWYRQSLGQGLEFLIYFQGNSAPDKSGLPSDRFSAERTGGSVSTLTIQRTQQEDSAVYLCASSLGGIDQHQHFGDGTRLSIL.

This rearrangement joins TRBV19 to TRBJ2-7, with TRBD1 matching over 7 bases. J lost 0 bases, V lost 6 bases, and 5 bases had no gene match. There are 14 residues in the CDR3. Germline V gene sequence: CDR1 LNHDA, CDR2 SQIVND (reference sequence). CDR3 DNA: TGTGCCAGTAGCGTAGGGGACAGCTCCTACGAGCAGTACTTC. Translating gives CASSVGDSSYEQYF.

This clonotype was seen many times. This chain joins TRBV7-8 and TRBJ2-5; D perhaps matches TRBD2 (5 bases). The CDR3 is 13 amino acids. Germline CDR1 reads SGHVS; CDR2 reads FQNEAQ. V lost 3 bases to trimming and J lost 5 bases, with 10 bases between them. CDR3: CASSFSAGETQYF. For the CDR3, the DNA is TGTGCCAGCAGCTTCTCGGCGGGTGAGACCCAGTACTTC. The entire variable domain, with the rest obtained from reference TRBV7-8 and TRBJ2-5, is as follows: GAGVSQSPRYKVAKRGQDVALRCDPISGHVSLFWYQQALGQGPEFLTYFQNEAQLDKSGLPSDRFFAERPEGSVSTLKIQRTQQEDSAVYLCASSFSAGETQYFGPGTRLLVL.

This clonotype was found many times. The V and J genes are TRBV5-1 and TRBJ2-2; 8 positions match TRBD1. Looked up from germline, CDR1 is SGHRS and CDR2 is YFSETQ. The CDR3 contains 14 residues. V gave up 6 bases and J gave up 1 base; unmatched junction bases: 2. The CDR3: CASKGQGNTGELFF. CDR3 coding DNA: TGCGCCAGCAAAGGACAGGGGAACACCGGGGAGCTGTTTTTT. Drawing the rest from reference TRBV5-1 and TRBJ2-2, the complete variable domain is KAGVTQTPRYLIKTRGQQVTLSCSPISGHRSVSWYQQTPGQGLQFLFEYFSETQRNKGNFPGRFSGRQFSNSRSEMNVSTLELGDSALYLCASKGQGNTGELFFGEGSRLTVL.

This rearrangement joins TRBV19 to TRBJ1-5; D gene ambiguous. Trimming shortened V by 6 bases and J by 5 bases, and 17 bases separated the two germline ends. The germline gives CDR1 LNHDA, CDR2 SQIVND (reference sequence). The CDR3 length is 15 residues. The CDR3 reads CASRPGPGPDQPQHF. For the CDR3, the DNA is TGTGCCAGTAGGCCGGGCCCCGGTCCGGATCAGCCCCAGCATTTT.

This clonotype was detected only once. V and J are TRBV7-3 and TRBJ1-6; no firm D call. CDR3 size: 16 residues. Germline V gives CDR1 SGHTA, CDR2 FQGTGA. V was shortened by 5 bases and J by 16 bases, with 27 bases between the two germline ends. CDR3 bases: TGTGCCAGCAGCGAAAGGGTTGACACTGAAGCTTTCTTTCTCCACTTT. This encodes CASSERVDTEAFFLHF.